The 32 T cell receptor beta chains below all came from one sample that was sequenced in a study of blood T cell repertoires in COVID-19. Assay: immunoSEQ multiplex PCR; the TCRdb copy retains only in-frame clones and omits some. The sample records some 370,000 clones, nearly 90% being singletons. Source material: peripheral blood. All receptors derive from a man between 18 and 29 years old with active or convalescent COVID-19.

This clone came up once. This chain links TRBV28 with TRBJ1-5; D is unclear. The CDR3 spans 15 residues. V dropped 3 bases and J dropped 2 bases, with 11 bases sitting between them. Germline CDR1 and CDR2: MDHEN and SYDVKM. This chain's CDR3 is CASSLVLRGNQPQHF. CDR3 nucleotides: TGTGCCAGCAGTTTGGTCCTGAGGGGCAATCAGCCCCAGCATTTT.

The gene calls are TRBV19 and TRBJ1-5; D call uncertain. Germline V gene lookup returns CDR1 LNHDA and CDR2 SQIVND (reference sequence). V dropped 0 bases and J dropped 1 base, with 10 bases sitting between them. The CDR3 contains 16 residues. The CDR3 DNA reads as TGTGCCAGTAGTATAGATACGGAGTGGAGCAATCAGCCCCAGCATTTT. Encoded protein: CASSIDTEWSNQPQHF.

This clone was detected once. The chain couples TRBV28 to TRBJ1-1, with 10 bases lining up with TRBD1. The CDR3 is 14 residues long. The V gene's germline CDR1 is MDHEN and CDR2 SYDVKM. The junction had 3 bases not matched to a gene; V was cut back by 5 bases and J by 3 bases. CDR3 loop: CASSPGQGYTEAFF. The CDR3 coding sequence is TGTGCCAGCAGTCCGGGACAGGGGTACACTGAAGCTTTCTTT.

The J gene is TRBJ1-2, the V gene TRBV6-5; D is possibly TRBD1 (5 bases). The germline gives CDR1 MNHEY, CDR2 SVGAGI. The V end was cut by 10 bases, the J end by 5 bases, with 17 bases between. This CDR3 has 13 amino acids. CDR3 in DNA: TGTGCCACCACGGACAACATAAATTATGGCTACACCTTC. This sequence encodes CATTDNINYGYTF.

This clone showed up just once. The chain uses TRBV19 and TRBJ1-6; D is ambiguous. Germline-derived CDR1 and CDR2 are LNHDA and SQIVND (reference sequence). V lost 5 bases, J lost 9 bases, and 11 bases lay in between. The CDR3 spans 13 residues. The CDR3 sequence is CASSSGFGSPLHF. CDR3 nucleotides: TGTGCCAGTAGTTCCGGGTTCGGTTCACCCCTCCACTTT.

The chain has TRBV9 and TRBJ2-1, with D tentatively TRBD2 (5 bases). Germline loops: CDR1 SGDLS, CDR2 YYNGEE. V lost 3 bases and J 6 bases, leaving 7 bases between the germline ends. The CDR3 length is 12 residues. The CDR3 loop reads CASSEDSNEQFF. CDR3 DNA sequence: TGTGCCAGCAGCGAGGACTCCAATGAGCAGTTCTTC.

The CDR3 DNA reads as TGTGCCAGTAGACGGACGGAGGAGGAGACCCAGTACTTC. This gives the protein CASRRTEEETQYF. The chain joins TRBV19 to TRBJ2-5; tentatively, D is TRBD2 (5 bases). Per germline, CDR1 LNHDA and CDR2 SQIVND (reference sequence). The CDR3 runs to 13 residues. V shed 6 bases and J shed 5 bases, with 13 bases lying between them.

The chain uses TRBV24-1 and TRBJ1-2; D is undetermined. The CDR3 is 13 residues long. The V gene's germline CDR1 is KGHDR and CDR2 SFDVKD. Trimming left V 0 bases short and J 8 bases short, with 9 bases between. The CDR3 protein is CATSDLYGGGYTF. Written as DNA, the CDR3 is TGTGCCACCAGTGATTTGTACGGAGGAGGCTACACCTTC.

Remarks on this clone: Other nucleotide sequences in the sample specify the same CDR3. The rearrangement uses TRBV7-9 and TRBJ2-5, with D uncertain. CDR1 SEHNR and CDR2 FQNEAQ come from the germline V gene (reference sequence). The CDR3 consists of 13 residues. The V gene lost 5 bases and the J gene lost 4 bases, with 11 bases spanning the gap. This chain's CDR3 is CASSASGGETQYF. The CDR3 DNA follows: TGTGCCAGCAGCGCGTCCGGCGGAGAGACCCAGTACTTC.

The chain recombines TRBV6-5 with TRBJ1-2; no reliable D call. Germline V CDR1 and CDR2: MNHEY, SVGAGI. V lost 0 bases and J lost 4, with 12 bases in between. The CDR3 length is 15 residues. The CDR3 DNA reads TGTGCCAGCAGTTACTCGACCGTCCGGGGCTATGGCTACACCTTC. This encodes CASSYSTVRGYGYTF.

The V and J genes are TRBV28 and TRBJ1-1, with D possibly matching TRBD1 (5 bases). Germline V gene sequence: CDR1 MDHEN, CDR2 SYDVKM. Trimming removed 3 bases at V and 5 bases at J, with 13 bases between. CDR3 size: 14 residues. The CDR3 here is CASSFSKGNTEAFF. The CDR3 region has the DNA TGTGCCAGCAGTTTTTCCAAGGGGAATACTGAAGCTTTCTTT.

The chain employs TRBV2 and TRBJ2-5; D remains ambiguous. Between the trimmed V and J ends, which lost 8 bases and 5 bases, there was a span of 12 bases. Germline CDR1 reads SNHLY; CDR2 reads FYNNEI. This CDR3 spans 12 amino acids. DNA for the CDR3: TGTGCCAGCCACAGTTTTGGTGAGACCCAGTACTTC. Translating gives CASHSFGETQYF.

The genes are TRBV27 and TRBJ2-2; 11 bases are shared with TRBD2. Germline V gene sequence: CDR1 MNHEY, CDR2 SMNVEV (reference sequence). The CDR3 length is 16 residues. Trimming took 6 bases from V and 2 from J; bases not matched to a gene: 5. The CDR3 here is CASSLGLAANTGELFF. CDR3 nucleotide sequence: TGTGCCAGCAGCCTGGGACTAGCGGCCAACACCGGGGAGCTGTTTTTT.

The V call is TRBV28, the J call TRBJ2-5, with 7 positions matching TRBD2. With 8 bases clipped from V and 5 bases from J, the junction kept 14 bases outside the gene matches. The CDR3 extends over 15 amino acids. CDR1 and CDR2 (germline): MDHEN, SYDVKM. Here the CDR3 DNA reads TGTGCCAGCCTCCAACCCCCCGGGGGGTGGGAGACCCAGTACTTC. Translation: CASLQPPGGWETQYF.

This rearrangement joins TRBV12-3 or TRBV12-4 to TRBJ1-2; 7 positions match TRBD1. V shed 6 bases and J 0 bases; nucleotides not matched to a gene: 1. This CDR3 is built from 13 residues. CDR3 coding DNA: TGTGCCAGCAGGGGACAGCCTAACTATGGCTACACCTTC. It specifies CASRGQPNYGYTF.

This clone has a single count. This chain uses TRBV27 with TRBJ2-7; 8 bases fit TRBD1. The CDR3 is 13 residues long. The V and J ends lost 8 bases and 3 bases, in that order; junction bases with no gene match: 6. The V gene's germline CDR1 is MNHEY and CDR2 SMNVEV (reference sequence). The CDR3 sequence is CASGWTGSYEQYF. In nucleotides, the CDR3 is TGTGCCAGCGGATGGACAGGGAGCTACGAGCAGTACTTC.

The chain uses TRBV5-5 and TRBJ2-2; a weak D match, TRBD1 (6 bases). CDR3 length: 17 amino acids. In germline, CDR1 is SGHKS, CDR2 YYEKEE (reference sequence). The ends were cut back, 2 bases at V and 2 bases at J, with 16 bases in the middle. The CDR3 reads CASSFVSDSQNTGELFF. CDR3 sequence (DNA): TGTGCCAGCAGCTTTGTTTCGGACAGTCAAAACACCGGGGAGCTGTTTTTT.

This chain links TRBV19 with TRBJ1-4, with D perhaps matching TRBD1 (5 bases). Trimming removed 4 bases at V and 3 bases at J, with 12 bases between. The CDR3 covers 15 residues. Looked up from germline, CDR1 is LNHDA and CDR2 is SQIVND (reference sequence). For the CDR3, the DNA is TGTGCCAGTAGTAAACAGGCAATGCCTAATGAAAAACTGTTTTTT. This sequence encodes CASSKQAMPNEKLFF.

The genes are TRBV28 and TRBJ2-7; 8 nucleotides match TRBD1. V was pared by 5 bases and J by 3 bases, with 3 bases of the junction left unmatched. The length of the CDR3 is 13 residues. Germline V gene data show CDR1 as MDHEN and CDR2 as SYDVKM. The CDR3 sequence: CASSPGGNYEQYF. CDR3 sequence (DNA): TGTGCCAGCAGTCCAGGGGGCAACTACGAGCAGTACTTC.

This chain uses TRBV20-1 with TRBJ1-1; maybe TRBD1 (6 bases). Germline V CDR1 and CDR2: DFQATT, SNEGSKA (reference sequence). CDR3 length: 14 residues. Trimming took off 3 bases at V and 4 bases at J, with 15 bases between the two ends. In DNA, the CDR3 is TGCAGTGCTAGTGGGACACCTTTTGGCACTGAAGCTTTCTTT. Its protein product is CSASGTPFGTEAFF.

This clone has a single count. The gene calls are TRBV7-6 and TRBJ1-3, with TRBD1 matching over 7 bases. CDR1 is SGHVS and CDR2 is FNYEAQ in the germline V gene. V shed 6 bases and J 3 bases; nucleotides not matched to a gene: 8. The CDR3 sequence is 15 residues long. CDR3 residues: CASRATGLVGNTIYF. The CDR3 coding sequence is TGTGCCAGCAGGGCGACAGGGCTTGTTGGAAACACCATATATTTT.

This clone has only one observation. The J gene is TRBJ1-1, the V gene TRBV6-5; D gene uncertain. Between the trimmed V and J ends, which lost 6 bases and 1 base, there was a span of 9 bases. Germline-derived CDR1 and CDR2 are MNHEY and SVGAGI. The CDR3 length is 13 residues. This chain's CDR3 is CASRWRKNTEAFF. CDR3 nucleotide sequence: TGTGCCAGCAGGTGGCGGAAGAACACTGAAGCTTTCTTT.

The V gene is TRBV18, the J gene TRBJ2-7; 7 nucleotides align to TRBD1. V was pared by 3 bases and J by 3 bases, with 5 bases of the junction left unmatched. The germline V gene has CDR1 KGHSH and CDR2 LQKENI. The CDR3 covers 14 residues. CDR3 DNA sequence: TGTGCCAGCTCACCTCAGGACAGGTACTACGAGCAGTACTTC. Amino acid sequence: CASSPQDRYYEQYF. Supplemented by reference TRBV18 and TRBJ2-7, the full variable domain reads NAGVMQNPRHLVRRRGQEARLRCSPMKGHSHVYWYRQLPEEGLKFMVYLQKENIIDESGMPKERFSAEFPKEGPSILRIQQVVRGDSAAYFCASSPQDRYYEQYFGPGTRLTVT.

This chain links TRBV19 with TRBJ2-7, with 9 bases matching TRBD1. V shed 6 bases and J 7 bases; nucleotides not matched to a gene: 7. CDR3 size: 13 residues. Germline V CDR1 and CDR2: LNHDA, SQIVND (reference sequence). CDR3 protein: CASSHRGRREQYF. CDR3 coding DNA: TGTGCCAGTAGCCACAGGGGGCGTCGGGAGCAGTACTTC.

The chain has TRBV7-2 and TRBJ2-7; 7 bases fit TRBD1. The germline V gene encodes CDR1 SGHTA and CDR2 FQGNSA. Trimming at V came to 3 bases and at J to 1 base, leaving 3 bases not matched to a gene. The CDR3 runs to 14 residues. CDR3 residues: CASSLTGNSYEQYF. The CDR3 DNA sequence: TGTGCCAGCAGCTTGACAGGGAATTCCTACGAGCAGTACTTC.

CDR3 nucleotides: TGCGCCAGCAGCCGTGCCCCCCTAGCGGGTGGCTACAATGAGCAGTTCTTC. Protein sequence: CASSRAPLAGGYNEQFF. J is TRBJ2-1 and V is TRBV4-3, with 8 positions matching TRBD2. J gave up 3 bases and V 4 bases, and 11 bases lay outside the gene matches. The CDR3 is made up of 17 amino acids. Germline V gene lookup returns CDR1 LGHNA and CDR2 YSLEER.

This chain connects TRBV7-3 to TRBJ2-3; weak D call: TRBD2 (5 bases). The CDR3 covers 16 residues. V was trimmed by 2 bases and J by 0 bases, leaving 12 bases between them. The germline gives CDR1 SGHTA, CDR2 FQGTGA. The CDR3 region has the DNA TGTGCCAGCAGCTTATTAGGGAGTTCTAGCACAGATACGCAGTATTTT. Its translation is CASSLLGSSSTDTQYF.

The chain carries TRBV13 and TRBJ2-7; TRBD1 matches at 8 bases. CDR1 and CDR2 from the germline V gene are PRHDT and FYEKMQ (reference sequence). With 0 bases clipped from V and 3 bases from J, the junction kept 7 bases outside the gene matches. This CDR3 has 16 residues. CDR3: CASSLGGVGQDYEQYF. CDR3 DNA: TGTGCCAGCAGCTTAGGTGGAGTGGGACAGGACTACGAGCAGTACTTC.

This clone was recorded only once. V is TRBV19 and J is TRBJ1-2; TRBD1 aligns across 9 bases. There are 16 residues in the CDR3. Germline V lookup: CDR1 LNHDA, CDR2 SQIVND (reference sequence). Unmatched junction bases numbered 10, after V lost 7 bases and J lost 1 base. The CDR3: CASTPSDRGSNYGYTF. The CDR3 bases are TGTGCCAGTACCCCATCGGACAGGGGCAGTAACTATGGCTACACCTTC.

This chain joins TRBV6-5 and TRBJ1-2; D unclear. Trimming left V 6 bases short and J 10 bases short, with 24 bases between. The germline CDR1 and CDR2 sequences are MNHEY and SVGAGI. The CDR3 loop spans 15 amino acids. This chain's CDR3 is CASSPNPRGSGFYTF. The DNA for the CDR3 is TGTGCCAGCAGCCCCAATCCCCGAGGGTCCGGATTCTACACCTTC.

This CDR3 is CASSRDRSYEQYF. CDR3 DNA: TGCGCCAGCAGCAGGGACAGATCCTACGAGCAGTACTTC. The chain employs TRBV5-1 and TRBJ2-7, with 7 bases matching TRBD1. Germline V CDR1 and CDR2: SGHRS, YFSETQ. J gave up 1 base and V 4 bases, and 2 bases lay outside the gene matches. The length of the CDR3 is 13 residues.

This sequence joins TRBV10-2 and TRBJ2-3; 8 positions match TRBD2. V shed 5 bases, J shed 1 base, and the junction held 14 bases outside the gene matches. This CDR3 is built from 18 residues. The germline CDR1 and CDR2 sequences are WSHSY and SAAADI. CDR3 in amino acids: CASSRIGGGTRGTDTQYF. CDR3 sequence (DNA): TGCGCCAGCAGTAGAATAGGAGGTGGGACTAGAGGCACAGATACGCAGTATTTT.